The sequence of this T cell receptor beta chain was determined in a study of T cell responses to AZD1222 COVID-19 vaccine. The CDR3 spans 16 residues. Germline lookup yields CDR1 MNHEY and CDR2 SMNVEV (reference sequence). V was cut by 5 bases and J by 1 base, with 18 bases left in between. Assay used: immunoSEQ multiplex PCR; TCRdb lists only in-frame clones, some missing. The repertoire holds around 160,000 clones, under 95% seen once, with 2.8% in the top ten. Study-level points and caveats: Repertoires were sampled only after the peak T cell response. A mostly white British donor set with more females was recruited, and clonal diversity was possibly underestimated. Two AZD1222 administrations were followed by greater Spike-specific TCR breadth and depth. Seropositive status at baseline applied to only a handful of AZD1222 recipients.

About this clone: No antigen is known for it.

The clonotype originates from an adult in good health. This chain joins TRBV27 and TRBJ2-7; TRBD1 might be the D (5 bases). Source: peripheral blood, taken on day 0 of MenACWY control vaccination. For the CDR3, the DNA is TGTGCCAGCAGTCCCACAGGCCGCATTCAATCCTACGAGCAGTACTTC. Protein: CASSPTGRIQSYEQYF.